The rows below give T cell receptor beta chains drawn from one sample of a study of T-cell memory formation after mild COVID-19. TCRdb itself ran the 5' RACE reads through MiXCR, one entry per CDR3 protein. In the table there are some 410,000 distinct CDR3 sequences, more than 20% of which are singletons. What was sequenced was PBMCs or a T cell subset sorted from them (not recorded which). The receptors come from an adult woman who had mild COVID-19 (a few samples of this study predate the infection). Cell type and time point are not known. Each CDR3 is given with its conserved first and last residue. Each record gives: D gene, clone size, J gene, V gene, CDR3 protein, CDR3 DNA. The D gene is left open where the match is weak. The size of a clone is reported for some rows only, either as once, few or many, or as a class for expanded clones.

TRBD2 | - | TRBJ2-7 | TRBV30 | CAWKLAGSSYEQYF | TGTGCCTGGAAGCTAGCGGGGAGCTCCTACGAGCAGTACTTC
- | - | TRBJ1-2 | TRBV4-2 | CASSQESGFGYTF | TGTGCCAGCAGCCAAGAATCAGGGTTTGGCTACACCTTC
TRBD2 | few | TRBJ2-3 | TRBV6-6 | CASSSQGAGGLTDTQYF | TGTGCCAGCAGTTCCCAGGGTGCGGGAGGGCTCACAGATACGCAGTATTTT
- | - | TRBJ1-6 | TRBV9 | CASSVAGGEHNSPLHF | TGTGCCAGCAGCGTAGCGGGGGGGGAGCATAATTCACCCCTCCACTTT
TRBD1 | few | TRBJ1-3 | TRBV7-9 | CASTSDREVSGNTIYF | TGTGCCAGCACCTCGGACAGGGAGGTTTCTGGAAACACCATATATTTT
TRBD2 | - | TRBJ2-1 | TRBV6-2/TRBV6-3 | CASSPLTSGSLVYYNEQFF | TGTGCCAGCAGCCCTCTGACTAGCGGGAGTCTCGTCTACTACAATGAGCAGTTCTTC
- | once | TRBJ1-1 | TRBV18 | CASSVGRGLNTEAFF | TGTGCCAGCTCCGTCGGTCGAGGCTTGAACACTGAAGCTTTCTTT
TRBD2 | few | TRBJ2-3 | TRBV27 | CASRGGLAATDTQYF | TGTGCCAGCAGGGGAGGACTAGCGGCCACAGATACGCAGTATTTT
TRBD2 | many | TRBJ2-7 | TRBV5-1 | CASSSPSGHITYEQYF | TGCGCCAGCAGCTCTCCTAGCGGCCATATTACCTACGAGCAGTACTTC
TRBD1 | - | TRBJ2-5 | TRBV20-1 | CSARTGEVGETQYF | TGCAGTGCTAGGACAGGGGAAGTGGGTGAGACCCAGTACTTC
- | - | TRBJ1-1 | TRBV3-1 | CASSQRMWVSEDFF | TGTGCCAGCAGCCAACGAATGTGGGTCTCTGAAGATTTCTTT
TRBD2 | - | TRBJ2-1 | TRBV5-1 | CASSSGLAVYNEQFF | TGCGCCAGCAGTTCAGGACTAGCGGTCTACAATGAGCAGTTCTTC
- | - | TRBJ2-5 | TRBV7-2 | CASSRKGQETQYF | TGTGCCAGCAGCCGCAAGGGTCAAGAGACCCAGTACTTC
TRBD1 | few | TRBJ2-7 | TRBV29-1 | CSVSTGQGVGLGYEQYF | TGCAGCGTTTCAACCGGACAGGGGGTTGGTTTAGGCTACGAGCAGTACTTC
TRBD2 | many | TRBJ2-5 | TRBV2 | CASSDSSGVWETQYF | TGTGCCAGCAGTGATTCTAGCGGGGTTTGGGAGACCCAGTACTTC
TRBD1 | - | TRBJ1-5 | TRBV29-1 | CSVGQGANQPQHF | TGCAGCGTCGGACAGGGGGCAAATCAGCCCCAGCATTTT
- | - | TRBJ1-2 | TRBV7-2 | CASSTGGFNGYTF | TGTGCCAGCAGCACCGGGGGGTTTAATGGCTACACCTTC
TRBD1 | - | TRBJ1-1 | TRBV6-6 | CASSFPGQGGRGTEAFF | TGTGCCAGCAGTTTCCCCGGACAGGGGGGTCGAGGGACTGAAGCTTTCTTT
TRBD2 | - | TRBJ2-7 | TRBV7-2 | CASSFSGGGAYEQYF | TGTGCCAGCAGCTTCTCTGGGGGAGGGGCCTACGAGCAGTACTTC
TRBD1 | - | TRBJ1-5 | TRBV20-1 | CSARAGTGYQPQHF | TGCAGTGCTAGGGCCGGGACAGGGTATCAGCCCCAGCATTTT
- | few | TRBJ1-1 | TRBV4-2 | CASSQPGRTNTEAFF | TGTGCCAGCAGCCAACCCGGACGGACGAACACTGAAGCTTTCTTT
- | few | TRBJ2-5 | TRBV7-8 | CASSLGRGLAAKETQYF | TGTGCCAGCAGCTTAGGCCGGGGGCTAGCGGCTAAAGAGACCCAGTACTTC
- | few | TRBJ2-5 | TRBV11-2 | CASSPWVSETQYF | TGTGCCAGCAGCCCCTGGGTCTCAGAGACCCAGTACTTC
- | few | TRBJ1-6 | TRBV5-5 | CASSLEPENSPLHF | TGTGCCAGCAGCCTTGAGCCAGAGAATTCACCCCTCCACTTT
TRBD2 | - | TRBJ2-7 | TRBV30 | CAWRQRRLAGAYEQYF | TGTGCCTGGAGGCAAAGACGACTAGCGGGAGCCTACGAGCAGTACTTC
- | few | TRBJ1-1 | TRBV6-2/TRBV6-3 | CASSYRTGATAEAFF | TGTGCCAGCAGTTACCGTACGGGGGCTACTGCTGAAGCTTTCTTT
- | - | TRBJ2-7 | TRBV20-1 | CSAHDRLPEQYF | TGCAGTGCTCACGACAGGCTCCCCGAGCAGTACTTC
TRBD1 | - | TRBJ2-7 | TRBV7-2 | CASSLMHGQGFPEQYF | TGTGCCAGCAGCTTAATGCACGGACAGGGATTCCCCGAGCAGTACTTC
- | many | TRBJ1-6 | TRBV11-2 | CASSFWTDYNSPLHF | TGTGCCAGCAGCTTCTGGACGGATTATAATTCACCCCTCCACTTT
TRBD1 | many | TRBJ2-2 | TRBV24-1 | CATSDLDRATGELFF | TGTGCCACCAGTGACCTGGACAGGGCCACCGGGGAGCTGTTTTTT
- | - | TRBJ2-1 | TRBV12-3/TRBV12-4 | CASSRTEAYNEQFF | TGTGCCAGCAGCCGGACAGAAGCCTACAATGAGCAGTTCTTC
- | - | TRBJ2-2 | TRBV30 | CAWPTPLGELFF | TGTGCCTGGCCTACGCCTTTAGGGGAGCTGTTTTTT
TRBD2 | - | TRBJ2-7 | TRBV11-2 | CASSKLAGGSYEQYF | TGTGCCAGCAGCAAACTAGCGGGAGGGAGCTACGAGCAGTACTTC
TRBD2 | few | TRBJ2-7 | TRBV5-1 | CASSAGLAGGYYEQYF | TGCGCCAGCAGCGCCGGACTAGCGGGGGGCTACTACGAGCAGTACTTC
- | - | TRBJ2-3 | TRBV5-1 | CASSLASPRTDTQYF | TGCGCCAGCAGCTTGGCCTCCCCACGCACAGATACGCAGTATTTT